The 14 T cell receptor beta chains reported below all come from one sample, sequenced in a study of T cells in pancreatic ductal adenocarcinoma. The assay was immunoSEQ multiplex PCR, and TCRdb's table has in-frame clones only and misses some. This sample yields 100,000 or so clones, of which about 95% are seen a single time; less than 4% belongs to the top ten. Surgery without prior neoadjuvant therapy was the treatment of the selected pancreatic ductal adenocarcinoma patients. Sequencing input: PBMCs. The receptor set was obtained from a human donor with pancreatic ductal adenocarcinoma.

The V gene is TRBV7-6, the J gene TRBJ2-1, with 9 bases lining up with TRBD2. The CDR3 covers 13 residues. J lost 15 bases, V lost 7 bases, and 13 bases had no gene match. Germline CDR1 is SGHVS and CDR2 is FNYEAQ. The CDR3 is CASKTAGGPVVFF. The CDR3 nucleotides are TGTGCCAGCAAGACGGCGGGAGGGCCGGTCGTGTTCTTC.

J is TRBJ2-7 and V is TRBV5-8, with a possible D match to TRBD1 (5 bases). Trimming removed 0 bases from V and 7 bases from J, with 14 bases in between. The CDR3 sequence is 14 residues long. The germline CDR1 and CDR2 sequences are SGHTS and YDEGEE. The chain's CDR3 is CASSLGPRAGEQYF. The CDR3 DNA sequence: TGTGCCAGCAGCTTGGGACCCAGGGCCGGGGAGCAGTACTTC.

The chain employs TRBV5-8 and TRBJ2-7; D is possibly TRBD1 (5 bases). The germline V gene encodes CDR1 SGHTS and CDR2 YDEGEE. V was trimmed by 1 base and J by 4 bases, leaving 6 bases between them. The CDR3 spans 12 residues. This CDR3 reads CASSLSGYEQYF. CDR3 nucleotide sequence: TGTGCCAGCAGCTTGTCAGGGTACGAGCAGTACTTC.

The chain links TRBV4-1 to TRBJ1-2; no firm D call. This CDR3 is 16 amino acids long. The V gene lost 3 bases and the J gene lost 8 bases, with 22 bases spanning the gap. CDR1 is MGHRA, CDR2 YSYEKL, per germline. The CDR3 sequence: CASSHGPPRVDGGYTF. The CDR3 DNA reads TGCGCCAGCAGCCATGGGCCCCCGAGGGTCGATGGGGGCTACACCTTC.

The CDR3 loop is CASSVSDTQYF. The CDR3 DNA reads TGTGCCAGCAGTGTCTCAGATACGCAGTATTTT. V usage is TRBV2 and J usage is TRBJ2-3, with D unclear. Between the trimmed V and J ends, which lost 4 bases and 4 bases, there was a span of 3 bases. Germline loops: CDR1 SNHLY, CDR2 FYNNEI. The CDR3 has 11 amino acids. The full variable domain, in which reference TRBV2 and TRBJ2-3 provide the parts outside the CDR3, is EPEVTQTPSHQVTQMGQEVILRCVPISNHLYFYWYRQILGQKVEFLVSFYNNEISEKSEIFDDQFSVERPDGSNFTLKIRSTKLEDSAMYFCASSVSDTQYFGPGTRLTVL.

V gene TRBV7-3 combines with J gene TRBJ2-7; 7 bases are a match to TRBD1. CDR1 is SGHTA, CDR2 FQGTGA, per germline. Unmatched junction bases numbered 6, after V lost 1 base and J lost 3 bases. This CDR3 has 15 amino acids. CDR3 DNA: TGTGCCAGCAGCTTAAACAGGGGACCGAGCTACGAGCAGTACTTC. Its protein is CASSLNRGPSYEQYF.

The chain is built from TRBV6-1 and TRBJ1-5, with TRBD1 identical over 7 bases. The CDR3 is 16 amino acids. V shed 2 bases and J 0 bases; nucleotides not matched to a gene: 4. CDR1 is MNHNS, CDR2 SASEGT, per germline. This chain's CDR3 is CASSERTGYSNQPQHF. CDR3 DNA: TGTGCCAGCAGTGAAAGGACAGGATATAGCAATCAGCCCCAGCATTTT.

This clone was seen only once. Other DNA sequences within the sample encode an identical CDR3. The J gene is TRBJ2-5, the V gene TRBV11-3, with D possibly being TRBD2 (5 bases). CDR1 is SGHNT and CDR2 is YENEEA in the germline V gene. Between the trimmed V and J ends, which lost 4 bases and 5 bases, there was a span of 5 bases. The CDR3 is made up of 11 amino acids. The CDR3 nucleotides are TGTGCCAGCAGCTCGGGGGAGACCCAGTACTTC. It is translated as CASSSGETQYF.

There are a few counts of this clone. This chain connects TRBV27 to TRBJ2-5; weak D call: TRBD2 (6 bases). Germline values: CDR1 MNHEY, CDR2 SMNVEV (reference sequence). The germline V and J ends were trimmed by 2 bases and 1 base, with 17 bases remaining between them. CDR3 size: 17 residues. The CDR3 DNA sequence: TGTGCCAGCAGTTTAGCCCTTTCCGCGGGACGCCAAGAGACCCAGTACTTC. Its translation is CASSLALSAGRQETQYF.

The rearrangement links TRBV5-5 to TRBJ2-7; TRBD1 might be the D (6 bases). The length of the CDR3 is 15 residues. V was shortened by 4 bases and J by 0 bases, with 14 bases between the two germline ends. The germline gives CDR1 SGHKS, CDR2 YYEKEE (reference sequence). The DNA for the CDR3 is TGTGCCAGCAGCCCCAGGGGCGACAGCTCCTACGAGCAGTACTTC. Amino acids: CASSPRGDSSYEQYF.

This chain joins TRBV18 and TRBJ2-5, with D possibly matching TRBD1 (5 bases). The germline V gene has CDR1 KGHSH and CDR2 LQKENI. The CDR3 runs 13 residues. V lost 8 bases to trimming and J lost 0 bases, with 10 bases between them. The CDR3 here is CASVPDNQETQYF. CDR3 coding DNA: TGTGCCAGCGTGCCGGACAACCAAGAGACCCAGTACTTC. Full variable domain (remainder filled in from reference TRBV18 and TRBJ2-5): NAGVMQNPRHLVRRRGQEARLRCSPMKGHSHVYWYRQLPEEGLKFMVYLQKENIIDESGMPKERFSAEFPKEGPSILRIQQVVRGDSAAYFCASVPDNQETQYFGPGTRLLVL.

V is TRBV11-2 and J is TRBJ1-5, with TRBD1 identical over 9 bases. The CDR3 is made up of 15 amino acids. J lost 5 bases, V lost 1 base, and 3 bases had no gene match. Germline V CDR1 and CDR2: SGHAT, FQNNGV. The CDR3: CASSLGTGVYQPQHF. CDR3 DNA sequence: TGTGCCAGCAGCTTAGGGACAGGGGTTTATCAGCCCCAGCATTTT.

V gene TRBV28 combines with J gene TRBJ2-5; 10 nucleotides line up with TRBD2. V lost 3 bases and J lost 3; bases outside the gene matches: 7. The CDR3 has 16 residues. The germline gives CDR1 MDHEN, CDR2 SYDVKM. The CDR3 region is CASSFGLAATEETQYF. CDR3 bases: TGTGCCAGCAGTTTTGGACTAGCGGCGACCGAAGAGACCCAGTACTTC. The complete variable domain, with remaining parts taken from reference TRBV28 and TRBJ2-5, reads DVKVTQSSRYLVKRTGEKVFLECVQDMDHENMFWYRQDPGLGLRLIYFSYDVKMKEKGDIPEGYSVSREKKERFSLILESASTNQTSMYLCASSFGLAATEETQYFGPGTRLLVL.

The chain carries TRBV5-1 and TRBJ2-2; TRBD1 aligns across 8 bases. CDR1 and CDR2 from the germline V gene are SGHRS and YFSETQ. The CDR3 loop spans 14 amino acids. With V trimmed by 4 bases and J by 4 bases, 3 bases remained unmatched. CDR3: CASSITGGTGELFF. The CDR3 nucleotides are TGCGCCAGCAGCATTACAGGGGGCACCGGGGAGCTGTTTTTT.